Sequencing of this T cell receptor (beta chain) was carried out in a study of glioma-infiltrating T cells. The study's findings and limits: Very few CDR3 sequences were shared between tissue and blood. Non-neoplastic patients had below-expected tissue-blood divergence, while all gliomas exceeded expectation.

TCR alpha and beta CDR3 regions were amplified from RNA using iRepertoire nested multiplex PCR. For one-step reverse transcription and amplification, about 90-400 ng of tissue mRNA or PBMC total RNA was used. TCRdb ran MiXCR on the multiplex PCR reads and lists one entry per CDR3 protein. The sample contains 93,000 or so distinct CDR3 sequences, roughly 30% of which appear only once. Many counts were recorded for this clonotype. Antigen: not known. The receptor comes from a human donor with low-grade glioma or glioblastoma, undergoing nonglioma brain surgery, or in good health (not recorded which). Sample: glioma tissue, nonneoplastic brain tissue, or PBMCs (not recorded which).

Here the CDR3 DNA reads TGTGCCAGCAACCACCGGGACACCCGCTCCTACAATGAGCAGTTCTTC. Amino acids: CASNHRDTRSYNEQFF. This sequence joins TRBV28 and TRBJ2-1, with TRBD1 as a possible D gene (6 bases). The V gene lost 7 bases and the J gene lost 0 bases, with 16 bases spanning the gap. This CDR3 region has 16 residues. Germline V gene data show CDR1 as MDHEN and CDR2 as SYDVKM.